This passage covers 2 T cell receptor beta chains from one sample sequenced in a study of sequential checkpoint blockade in melanoma (dated by TCRdb to the late 2010s). To prepare the library, the immunoSEQ multiplex PCR assay was applied. TCRdb re-hosts the immuneACCESS table, in-frame sequences only. Its copies lack some clones; in the studies checked, an unresolved V gene accounts for under half of them, and the cause for the rest is not known. The sample yields about 420 clones; about 24% were counted once. Jointly, the top ten make up over 15% of the sample. The sample's treatment or condition label, in plain terms: randomized to nivolumab then ipilimumab (arm A) or the reverse (arm B). The specimen comprised tumor tissue (inferred from file names), sampled from a patient given nivolumab and ipilimumab in sequence. All receptors come from a human donor with melanoma.

The V call is TRBV6-8, the J call TRBJ1-1; 8 bases align to TRBD1. The trim removed 3 bases at V and 4 bases at J, leaving 1 base unmatched. The CDR3 consists of 13 residues. Germline values: CDR1 MNHGY, CDR2 SAAAGT. DNA for the CDR3: TGTGCCAGCAGTTATACAGGGGGCACTGAAGCTTTCTTT. As protein: CASSYTGGTEAFF.

The rearrangement joins TRBV19 to TRBJ2-5; 9 bases are a match to TRBD1. The trim removed 6 bases at V and 0 bases at J, leaving 14 bases unmatched. This CDR3 is built from 18 residues. Per the germline V gene, CDR1 is LNHDA and CDR2 is SQIVND (reference sequence). The CDR3 sequence: CASSSMGTGGLYQETQYF. Here the CDR3 DNA reads TGTGCCAGTAGCAGTATGGGCACAGGGGGCTTGTACCAAGAGACCCAGTACTTC.